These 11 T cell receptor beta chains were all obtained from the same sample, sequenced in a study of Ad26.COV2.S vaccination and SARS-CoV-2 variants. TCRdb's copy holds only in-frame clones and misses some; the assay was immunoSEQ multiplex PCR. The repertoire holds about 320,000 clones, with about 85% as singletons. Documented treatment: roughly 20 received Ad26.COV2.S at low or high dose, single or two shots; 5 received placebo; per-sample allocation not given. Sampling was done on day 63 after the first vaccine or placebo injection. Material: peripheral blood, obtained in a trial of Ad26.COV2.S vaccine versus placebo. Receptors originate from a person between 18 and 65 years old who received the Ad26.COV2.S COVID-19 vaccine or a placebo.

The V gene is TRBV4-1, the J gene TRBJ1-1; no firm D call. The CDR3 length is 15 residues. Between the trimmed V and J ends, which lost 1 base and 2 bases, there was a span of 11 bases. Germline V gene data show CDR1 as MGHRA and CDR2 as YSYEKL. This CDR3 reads CASSQVSNTNTEAFF. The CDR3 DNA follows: TGCGCCAGCAGCCAAGTTAGTAACACTAACACTGAAGCTTTCTTT.

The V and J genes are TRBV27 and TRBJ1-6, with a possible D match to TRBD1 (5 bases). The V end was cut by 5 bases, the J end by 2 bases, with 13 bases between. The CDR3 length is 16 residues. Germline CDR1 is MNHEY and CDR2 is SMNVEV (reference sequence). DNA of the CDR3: TGTGCCAGCAGTCTCCGGGACCGAGCCTATAATTCACCCCTCCACTTT. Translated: CASSLRDRAYNSPLHF.

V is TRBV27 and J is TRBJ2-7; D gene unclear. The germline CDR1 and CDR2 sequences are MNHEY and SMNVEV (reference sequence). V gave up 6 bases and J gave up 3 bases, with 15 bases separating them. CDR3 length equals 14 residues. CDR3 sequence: CASSQVDRNYEQYF. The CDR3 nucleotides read TGTGCCAGCAGCCAAGTGGACCGAAACTACGAGCAGTACTTC.

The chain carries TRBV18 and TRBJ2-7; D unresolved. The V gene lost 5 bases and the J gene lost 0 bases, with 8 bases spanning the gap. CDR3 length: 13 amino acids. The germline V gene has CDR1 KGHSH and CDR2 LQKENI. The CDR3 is CASSDTASYEQYF. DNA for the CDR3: TGTGCCAGCTCAGATACAGCCTCCTACGAGCAGTACTTC.

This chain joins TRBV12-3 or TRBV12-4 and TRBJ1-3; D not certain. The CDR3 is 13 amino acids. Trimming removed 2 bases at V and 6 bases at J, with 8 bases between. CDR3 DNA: TGTGCCAGCAGTTTACAAAGTTTAAACACCATATATTTT. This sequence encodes CASSLQSLNTIYF.

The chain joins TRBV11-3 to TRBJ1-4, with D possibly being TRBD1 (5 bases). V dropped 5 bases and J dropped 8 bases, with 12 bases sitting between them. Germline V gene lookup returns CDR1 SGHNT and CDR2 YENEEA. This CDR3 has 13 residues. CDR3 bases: TGTGCCAGCAGCATGGGGGAGGTAGAAAAACTGTTTTTT. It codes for CASSMGEVEKLFF.

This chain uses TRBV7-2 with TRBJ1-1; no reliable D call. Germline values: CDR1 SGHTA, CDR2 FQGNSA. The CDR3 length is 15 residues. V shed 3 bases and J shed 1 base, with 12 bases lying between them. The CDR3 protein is CASSFKAHWNTEAFF. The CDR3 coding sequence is TGTGCCAGCAGCTTTAAGGCACATTGGAACACTGAAGCTTTCTTT.

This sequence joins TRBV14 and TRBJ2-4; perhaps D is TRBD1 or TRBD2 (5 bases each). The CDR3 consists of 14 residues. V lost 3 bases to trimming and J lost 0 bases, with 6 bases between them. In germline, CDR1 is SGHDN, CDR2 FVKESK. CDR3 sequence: CASSQGVAKNIQYF. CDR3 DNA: TGTGCCAGCAGCCAGGGGGTAGCCAAAAACATTCAGTACTTC.

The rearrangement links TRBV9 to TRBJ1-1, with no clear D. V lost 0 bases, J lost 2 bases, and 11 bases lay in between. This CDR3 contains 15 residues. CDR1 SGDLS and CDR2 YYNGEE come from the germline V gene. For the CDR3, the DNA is TGTGCCAGCAGCGTAGTTCTGGGCCCTAACACTGAAGCTTTCTTT. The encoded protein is CASSVVLGPNTEAFF.

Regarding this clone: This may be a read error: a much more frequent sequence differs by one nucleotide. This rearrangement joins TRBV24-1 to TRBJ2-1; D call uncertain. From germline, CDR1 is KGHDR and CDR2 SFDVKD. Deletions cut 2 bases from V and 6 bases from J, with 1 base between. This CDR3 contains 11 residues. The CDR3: CATSDSNEQFF. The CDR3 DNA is TGTGCCACCAGTGATTCCAATGAGCAGTTCTTC.

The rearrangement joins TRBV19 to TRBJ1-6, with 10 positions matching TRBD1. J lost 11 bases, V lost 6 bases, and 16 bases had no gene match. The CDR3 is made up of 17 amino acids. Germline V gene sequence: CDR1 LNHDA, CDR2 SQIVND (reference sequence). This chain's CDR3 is CASRNLGRPGQGPPLHF. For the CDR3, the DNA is TGTGCCAGTAGAAATCTGGGACGACCGGGACAGGGGCCACCCCTCCACTTT.